A selection of T cell receptor beta chains follows, all from one sample in a study of T cell responses to AZD1222 COVID-19 vaccine. Generated by immunoSEQ multiplex PCR, the TCRdb table keeps only in-frame clones and is missing some. The sample lists more than 95,000 clones; approximately 85% were seen once. The sample consisted of peripheral blood, taken 28 days after the second AZD1222 dose. The receptors originated from an adult who received the AZD1222 COVID-19 vaccine. The conserved cysteine and the conserved F or W are not part of the CDR3 here.

v_call cdr3_aa
TRBV4-3 ASSQEPPGQGREQY
TRBV12-3/TRBV12-4 ASSGQFLSEAF
TRBV28 ASSLTRDYEQY
TRBV9 ASSDEGSPGPRRKYGYT
TRBV7-2 ASSFSSGDLQETQY
TRBV30 AWSETTVYGYT
TRBV7-2 ASSFTATNEKLF
TRBV5-8 ASSLADPTTGRSEQF
TRBV9 ASRSGGASGGYT
TRBV28 ASSFSGTGDEKLF
TRBV7-2 ASSLVETSGGLANTQY
TRBV11-3 ASSLRWGSGELF
TRBV5-6 ASRGSSSGNTIY
TRBV5-4 ASSLDGTGFVSTDTQY
TRBV2 ASIGTAKQSGELF
TRBV6-5 ASSYSPQVEAF
TRBV5-1 ASSVQNPNYGYT
TRBV12-3/TRBV12-4 ASSSWVFDTQY
TRBV5-8 ASSLLLAVYNESPDEQF
TRBV19 AIRDPMKYNEQF
TRBV7-9 ASSPATPKGHNEQF
TRBV28 ASSTYRGIPPSSSYNEQF
TRBV7-9 ASSPGQLGGRNEKLF
TRBV7-9 ASSLGGRGRVAGELF
TRBV28 ASSLFNLQGPSYEQY
TRBV4-1 ASSQGQTMNTEAF
TRBV7-2 ASSLVSGRGNTIY
TRBV20-1 SASRTANSPLH
TRBV5-1 ASSLARGHTGAF
TRBV5-4 ASSRTSSRVEQY
TRBV27 AVQDLAKNIQY
TRBV9 ASSPTGGTGANTEAF
TRBV6-5 ASTRGKNNEQF
TRBV18 ASSQAGGQGYHEQY
TRBV5-6 ASSTLAGELF
TRBV2 ASSPRGGETGQPQH
TRBV7-2 ASSLALGHQETQY
TRBV5-4 ASRAGLAGGNTGELF
TRBV19 ASSKDRVGNTIY
TRBV30 AWSVEGNQPQH
TRBV23-1 ASSQNSRLNQPQH
TRBV19 ASSPGGGYSGELF
TRBV20-1 SASMGKPSTDTQY
TRBV27 ASGGRGRGPLH
TRBV5-1 ASSPTGPPNEKLF
TRBV2 ASSEPDGLEAF
TRBV2 ASRTTGTDIQETQY
TRBV7-2 ASRGRGQRGGGVRDTQY
TRBV11-3 ASSSRQNEQF
TRBV7-3 ASSLSGGSYEQY
TRBV4-1 ASSTGDAGRGELF
TRBV3-1/TRBV3-2 ASSQSTGVRV
TRBV7-9 ASSLAGADYYGYT